The following is a TCR beta chain sequence with its context. In its sample, this clone was seen once. Its binding antigen is unknown. The record has no base qualities; no much larger clone is one base away. The cohort was made up of 500 to 800 healthy bone marrow donors. At the time of sampling, all cohort members were nominally healthy, though unrecorded immune exposures were likely present. The donor was CMV seronegative and was included in the group of 352 seronegative cohort members. A peripheral blood sample was provided by each donor, and peripheral blood mononuclear cells were used for TCR beta sequencing. Genomic DNA extraction from the blood cell samples was performed with the Qiagen DNeasy Blood Extraction Kit. The data are from a study of cytomegalovirus exposure and HLA in healthy donors (dated 2017 in TCRdb). As for the study more broadly: According to an earlier analysis of 587 of the donors, about 179 million T cells yielded some 120 million unique TCR beta sequences and 276 Gb of sequence data. Approximately 300 gigabases of sequencing data and 80 million or so unique TCR sequences were included in an early release covering over 600 HLA-typed donors. Of the 398 genotyped donors, roughly 80% fell in the genetic ancestry cluster associated with self-reported Caucasian donors. The study aimed to test whether signatures of past pathogen exposure could be identified by cataloging public T cell receptors. The T cell repertoires of several hundred subjects were profiled by immunosequencing and related to cytomegalovirus serostatus. In addition to the first cohort of several hundred subjects, a separate validation cohort of approximately 130 different subjects was used. The study combined high-throughput TCR immunosequencing, statistical association of individual TCRs with disease status, and machine learning to predict cytomegalovirus infection status. A later analysis re-examined previously published TCR beta repertoires from about 700 donors and added high-resolution HLA genotyping to investigate patterns of TCR occurrence. In the later analysis, no new phenotypic data were used to find candidate immune exposures; instead, reliance was placed on TCR beta sequences and their occurrence across donors. An earlier analysis of more than 450 of the donors used high-throughput TCR beta sequencing to judge whether each TCR beta V gene segment behaved as functional or pseudogenic. Donor age, sex, ethnicity and CMV serostatus were compiled alongside the repertoire data. Genome-wide SNP genotypes for about three fifths of the roughly 670 donors were used in a later genetic analysis, which treated that subset as a discovery cohort. All discovery cohort repertoires had been generated using a single sequencing platform. HLA typing included class I and class II loci at four-digit resolution. The number of typed donors differed by locus: roughly 629-630 for A, B, C, DRB1 and DQB1; approximately 520 for DQA1; fewer than 610 for DPA1; and roughly 450 for DPB1. A few DR-DQ haplotypes were handled as single units for association and clustering because linkage in the cohort was strong. Across some 400 genotyped donors of the cohort, an average of approximately 240,000 unique TCR beta nucleotide sequences per donor were sequenced, and roughly 20% of those sequences were non-productive. Beyond this particular receptor, the publication reports: The earlier analysis of 587 of the donors excluded some 15 rarely observed V segments, including chromosome 9 orphons, because counts were too low. The classifier was reported to diagnose cytomegalovirus status with high specificity and sensitivity in both the original and validation cohorts. In a later analysis, HLA-associated TCR beta chains were found to be more clonally expanded and to have lower generation probabilities than equally common non-associated chains. Across donors, most TCR sequences were observed very rarely, whereas some public TCRs were present in many individuals. Linkage disequilibrium might explain the correlated functional status among segregating V segments, but an unknown experimental factor could not be excluded. A cluster of highly shared sequence variants was judged likely to represent a technical artifact of the sequencing pipeline. A further reported finding was that TCR beta sequences accurately predicted the HLA-A and HLA-B alleles for most subjects in the first cohort. V-gene and J-gene trimming of TCR beta chains was associated with a missense DCLRE1C variant in a later genetic analysis, and the association was replicated in an independent cohort. When HLA alleles, especially DR and DQ, strongly co-occurred, attributing TCR associations to individual alleles was difficult. Some IMGT-functional V segments, including TRBV6-2 and TRBV6-3, could not be distinguished by the 87-base-pair reads and were therefore excluded. In vitro tests confirmed that a few of the cytomegalovirus-associated TCR beta chains recognize cytomegalovirus antigens. The study gave a list of some 150 TCR beta chains associated with cytomegalovirus. Several of the top co-occurrence clusters appeared to be linked to parvovirus B19, influenza, CMV and Epstein-Barr virus, according to a later analysis. A later genetic analysis reported fewer N-insertions in productive TCRs among donors in an Asian-associated ancestry cluster than the roughly 700-donor mean. This cohort had only TCR beta chains sequenced, and the lack of alpha or paired-chain data limited which features could be detected. In a later analysis, TCR association rates were found to vary across HLA loci, with the most associated TCRs seen for DRB1 alleles and the fewest for HLA-C alleles. Most CMV-associated TCR beta chains appeared to be HLA-restricted in a later analysis, and the HLA associations seemed to be driven largely by CMV exposure. CMV serostatus was the only immune exposure information available for the cohort. Roughly uniform sequencing depth across donors was assumed in presence/absence analyses, although this assumption may not hold. A later analysis associated some 17,000 TCR beta sequences with specific HLA alleles at a false discovery rate of 0.05. The authors suggested that the approach could potentially be generalized to other disease states and immunological phenotypes. In an earlier analysis of roughly 500 of the donors, most TCR beta V segments appeared in productive rearrangements about 90% or about 30% of the time, broadly matching IMGT annotations. Because HLA typing was missing for some donors at each locus, association tests included only the typed subset.

Spanning cysteine to phenylalanine, the CDR3 consists of 13 amino acids. The kept DNA is CDR3 alone, 39 bases in frame from the first base. From a lookup of the germline V gene, CDR1 and CDR2 are MDHEN and SYDVKM. The junction shows trimming of 4 bases on V and 16 bases on J, and the gene matches do not reach 11 bases of it. The library was generated by the immunoSEQ multiplex PCR assay. A mixture of 60 forward primers for TCR Vbeta segments and 13 reverse primers for TCR Jbeta segments was used in the multiplex PCR. A multiplex PCR assay on genomic DNA amplified the CDR3 region of rearranged TCR beta genes. Amplified TCR beta libraries were sequenced as 87-base-pair reads on the Illumina HiSeq System. Per the original workflow: Across the 600 to 700 repertoires, a later analysis counted tens of millions of unique TCR beta chains, roughly 11 million of which were shared by at least two donors. A nearest-neighbor algorithm error-corrected the raw reads and collapsed the reads into unique sequences, merging closely related sequences to remove PCR and sequencing errors. V, D and J gene segments were assigned by aligning CDR3 sequences to IMGT reference sequences. Each retained sequence needed at least a six-nucleotide match to both a V gene segment and a J gene segment. Rearrangements were called productive when the CDR3 lacked stop codons and stayed in frame with V and J; all others were non-productive. Following IMGT convention, CDR3 was defined as the stretch from the second conserved V-encoded cysteine up to the conserved J-encoded phenylalanine. The earlier analysis of about 590 of the donors excluded sequences that lacked an unambiguous match to a single V gene segment. An earlier analysis of a few hundred of the donors called V segments functional above 56.7% productive rearrangements and segregating when the between-donor standard deviation exceeded 5%. A statistical classification framework was built for diagnosing cytomegalovirus status from the catalog of TCR beta chain sequences. In a later analysis, V and J genes were assigned by comparing TCR nucleotide sequences against IMGT/GENE-DB human TR gene sequences. The TCRdist pipeline was used in a later analysis to assign CDR3 sequences and most-parsimonious VDJ recombination scenarios. In a later analysis, each TCR beta chain was defined by its CDR3 amino acid sequence together with its V-gene family, and reads without a unique V-gene family were excluded. To address suspected cross-contamination and a sequencing artifact, a later analysis removed under 600 highly shared, low-generation-probability nucleotide sequences. A later analysis calculated a clonal expansion index for each public chain from normalized within-repertoire ranks of inferred template counts. A later analysis computed generation probabilities with a VDJ recombination model fitted to out-of-frame rearrangements, and checked the results against IGoR. A later analysis scored TCR-TCR, TCR-HLA and TCR-CMV co-occurrence with hypergeometric tests, applying a repertoire-size bias correction to TCR pairs. To estimate false discovery rates, a later analysis permuted the HLA or CMV assignments 20 times. In a later analysis, co-occurring TCRs were grouped using DBSCAN, and TCRdist sequence similarity was added for clustering within HLA-allele-positive subsets. Repertoires with fewer than 30,000 or more than 120,000 public chains, plus five repertoires with anomalous nucleotide sharing, were excluded from co-occurrence clustering. As stored in TCRdb, this immuneACCESS dataset retains in-frame rearrangements with V and J assigned. A fraction of the clones does not appear; measured against another copy, unresolved V genes explain less than half of the discrepancy, and the remainder lacks a known reason. V, J and clone size were drawn from that table, and D and trimming were deduced from the DNA. The table for this sample lists 60,000 to 85,000 clones; around 79% of them were counted only once. Together, the top ten hold roughly 1.5% of the sample.

The V gene is TRBV28 and the J gene is TRBJ2-1, and 9 junctional nucleotides match TRBD1. The clonotype comes from a man aged 35-49 years in good health and CMV-seronegative. Sequenced material: PBMCs. The CDR3 loop reads CASSYTPQGAKFF. Read as DNA, the sequence is TGTGCCAGCAGTTATACTCCACAGGGGGCAAAATTCTTC.